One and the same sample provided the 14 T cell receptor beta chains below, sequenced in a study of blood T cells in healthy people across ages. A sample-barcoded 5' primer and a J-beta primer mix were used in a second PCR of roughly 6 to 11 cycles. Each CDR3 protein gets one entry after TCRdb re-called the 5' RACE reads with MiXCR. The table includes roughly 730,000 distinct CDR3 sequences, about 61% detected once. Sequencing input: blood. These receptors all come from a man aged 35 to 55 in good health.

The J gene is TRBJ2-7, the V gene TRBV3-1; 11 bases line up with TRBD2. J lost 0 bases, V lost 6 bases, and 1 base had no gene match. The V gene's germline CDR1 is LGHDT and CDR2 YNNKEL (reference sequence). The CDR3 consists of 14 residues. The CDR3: CASRLAGDSYEQYF. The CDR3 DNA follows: TGTGCCAGCAGACTAGCGGGAGACTCCTACGAGCAGTACTTC.

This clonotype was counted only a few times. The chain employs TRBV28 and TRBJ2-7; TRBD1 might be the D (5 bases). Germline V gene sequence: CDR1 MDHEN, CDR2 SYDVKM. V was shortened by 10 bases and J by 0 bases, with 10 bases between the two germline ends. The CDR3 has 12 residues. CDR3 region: CATRTSSYEQYF. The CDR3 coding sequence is TGTGCCACCAGGACATCCTCCTACGAGCAGTACTTC. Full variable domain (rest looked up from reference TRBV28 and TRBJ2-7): DVKVTQSSRYLVKRTGEKVFLECVQDMDHENMFWYRQDPGLGLRLIYFSYDVKMKEKGDIPEGYSVSREKKERFSLILESASTNQTSMYLCATRTSSYEQYFGPGTRLTVT.

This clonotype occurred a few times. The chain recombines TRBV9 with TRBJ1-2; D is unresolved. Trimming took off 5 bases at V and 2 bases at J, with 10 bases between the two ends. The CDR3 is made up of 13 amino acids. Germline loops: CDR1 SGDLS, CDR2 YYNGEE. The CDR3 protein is CASSLTANYGYTF. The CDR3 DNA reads TGTGCCAGCAGTTTAACAGCGAACTATGGCTACACCTTC. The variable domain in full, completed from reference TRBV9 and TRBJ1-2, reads DSGVTQTPKHLITATGQRVTLRCSPRSGDLSVYWYQQSLDQGLQFLIQYYNGEERAKGNILERFSAQQFPDLHSELNLSSLELGDSALYFCASSLTANYGYTFGSGTRLTVV.

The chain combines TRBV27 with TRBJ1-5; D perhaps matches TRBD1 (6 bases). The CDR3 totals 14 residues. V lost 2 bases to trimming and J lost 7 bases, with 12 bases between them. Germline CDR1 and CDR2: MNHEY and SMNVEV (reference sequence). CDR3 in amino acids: CASSLQGLGQPQHF. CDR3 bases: TGTGCCAGCAGTTTACAGGGGCTAGGACAGCCCCAGCATTTT.

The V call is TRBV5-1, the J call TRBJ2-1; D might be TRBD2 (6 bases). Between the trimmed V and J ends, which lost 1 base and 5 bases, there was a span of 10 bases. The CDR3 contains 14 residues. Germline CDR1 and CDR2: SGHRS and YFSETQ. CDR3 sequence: CASSLNAGNNEQFF. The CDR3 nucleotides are TGCGCCAGCAGCTTGAACGCGGGGAACAATGAGCAGTTCTTC.

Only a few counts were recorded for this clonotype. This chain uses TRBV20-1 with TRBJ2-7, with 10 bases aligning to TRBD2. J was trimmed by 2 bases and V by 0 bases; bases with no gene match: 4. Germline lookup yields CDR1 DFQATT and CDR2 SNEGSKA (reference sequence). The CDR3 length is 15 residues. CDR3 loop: CSARELAGLTYEQYF. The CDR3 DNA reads TGCAGTGCTAGAGAACTAGCGGGACTAACCTACGAGCAGTACTTC.

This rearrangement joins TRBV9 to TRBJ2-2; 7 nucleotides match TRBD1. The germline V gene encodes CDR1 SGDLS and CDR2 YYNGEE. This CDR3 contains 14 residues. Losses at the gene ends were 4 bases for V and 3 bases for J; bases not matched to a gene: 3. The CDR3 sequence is CASSTGTDTGELFF. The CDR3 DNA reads TGTGCCAGCAGCACAGGGACAGACACCGGGGAGCTGTTTTTT.

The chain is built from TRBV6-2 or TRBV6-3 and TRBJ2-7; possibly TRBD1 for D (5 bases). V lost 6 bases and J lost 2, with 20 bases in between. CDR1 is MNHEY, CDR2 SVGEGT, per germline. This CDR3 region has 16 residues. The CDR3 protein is CASSSPAREEPYEQYF. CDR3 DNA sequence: TGTGCCAGCAGCTCTCCTGCCAGGGAAGAGCCCTACGAGCAGTACTTC.

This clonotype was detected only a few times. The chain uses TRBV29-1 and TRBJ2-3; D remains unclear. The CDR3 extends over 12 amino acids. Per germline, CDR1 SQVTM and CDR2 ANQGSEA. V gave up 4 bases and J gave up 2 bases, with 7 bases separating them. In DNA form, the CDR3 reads TGCAGCGTTGCCAGAAACACAGATACGCAGTATTTT. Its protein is CSVARNTDTQYF.

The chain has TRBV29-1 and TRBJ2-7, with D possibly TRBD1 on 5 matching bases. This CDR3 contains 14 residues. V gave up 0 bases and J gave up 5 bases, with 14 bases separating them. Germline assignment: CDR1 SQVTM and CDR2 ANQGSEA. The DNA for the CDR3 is TGCAGCGTTGAAGATCCTCGCAGGGCCAACGAGCAGTACTTC. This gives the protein CSVEDPRRANEQYF.

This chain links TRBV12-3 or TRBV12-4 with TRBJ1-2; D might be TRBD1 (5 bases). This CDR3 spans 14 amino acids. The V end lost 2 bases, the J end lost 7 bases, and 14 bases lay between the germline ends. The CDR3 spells CASSLFGGEAGYTF. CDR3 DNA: TGTGCCAGCAGTTTATTCGGGGGGGAGGCTGGCTACACCTTC.

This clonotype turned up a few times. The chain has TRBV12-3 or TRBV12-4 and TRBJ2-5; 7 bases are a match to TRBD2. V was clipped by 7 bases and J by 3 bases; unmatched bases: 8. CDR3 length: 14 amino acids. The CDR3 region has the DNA TGTGCCAGCATCCACCTCGGGGGGAAAGAGACCCAGTACTTC. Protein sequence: CASIHLGGKETQYF.

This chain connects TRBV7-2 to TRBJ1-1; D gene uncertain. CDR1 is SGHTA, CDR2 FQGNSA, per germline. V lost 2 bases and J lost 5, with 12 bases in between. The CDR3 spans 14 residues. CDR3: CASSLIAGGTEAFF. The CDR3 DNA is TGTGCCAGCAGCTTAATTGCAGGTGGGACTGAAGCTTTCTTT. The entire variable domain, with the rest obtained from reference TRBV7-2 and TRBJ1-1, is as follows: GAGVSQSPSNKVTEKGKDVELRCDPISGHTALYWYRQSLGQGLEFLIYFQGNSAPDKSGLPSDRFSAERTGGSVSTLTIQRTQQEDSAVYLCASSLIAGGTEAFFGQGTRLTVV.

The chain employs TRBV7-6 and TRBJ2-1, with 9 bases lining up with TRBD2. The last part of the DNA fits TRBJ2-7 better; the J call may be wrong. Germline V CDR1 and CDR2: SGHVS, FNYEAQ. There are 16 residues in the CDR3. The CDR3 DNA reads TGTGCCAGCAGCCCTAGCGGGACGAGCTCCTACAATGAGCAGTACTTC. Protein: CASSPSGTSSYNEQYF.